The T cell receptor beta chain under discussion was sequenced for a study of tumor-infiltrating lymphocytes in oesophageal squamous cell carcinoma. TCRdb reprocessed the PCR reads with MiXCR, giving one entry per CDR3 protein. The sample includes about 17,000 distinct CDR3 sequences, around 43% seen only once; the top ten take around 19%. In germline, CDR1 is WSHSY, CDR2 SAAADI. This CDR3 has 15 amino acids. The sample consisted of normal esophageal tissue next to the tumor. The receptor was derived from a female donor with esophageal squamous cell carcinoma. This chain uses TRBV10-2 with TRBJ2-3, with 9 bases matching TRBD1. The DNA end lines up better with TRBJ1-1; the J call may be wrong. The CDR3, as DNA: TGCGCCAGCAGTGAGTCGACAGGGGGAGGCACTGAAGCTTTCTTT. Protein: CASSESTGGGTEAFF.